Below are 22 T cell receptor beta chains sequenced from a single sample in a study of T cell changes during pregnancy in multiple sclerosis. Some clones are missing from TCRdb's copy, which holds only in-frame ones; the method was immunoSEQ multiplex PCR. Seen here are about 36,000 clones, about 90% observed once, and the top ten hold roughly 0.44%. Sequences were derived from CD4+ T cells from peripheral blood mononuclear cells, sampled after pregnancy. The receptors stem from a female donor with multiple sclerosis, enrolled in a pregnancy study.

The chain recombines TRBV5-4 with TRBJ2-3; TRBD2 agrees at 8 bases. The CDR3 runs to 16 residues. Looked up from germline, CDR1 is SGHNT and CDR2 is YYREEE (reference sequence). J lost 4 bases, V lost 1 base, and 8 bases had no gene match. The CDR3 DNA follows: TGTGCCAGCAGCTTGCTGGATAGCGGGAAGGCAGATACGCAGTATTTT. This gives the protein CASSLLDSGKADTQYF.

This chain's CDR3 is CASSILSPTGYSNQPQHF. The CDR3 DNA reads as TGTGCCAGTAGTATTCTAAGCCCGACAGGGTATAGCAATCAGCCCCAGCATTTT. V usage is TRBV19 and J usage is TRBJ1-5, with 7 nucleotides matching TRBD1. The V segment lost 3 bases and the J segment 0 bases; nucleotides outside the gene matches: 11. This CDR3 is 18 amino acids long. Per the germline V gene, CDR1 is LNHDA and CDR2 is SQIVND (reference sequence).

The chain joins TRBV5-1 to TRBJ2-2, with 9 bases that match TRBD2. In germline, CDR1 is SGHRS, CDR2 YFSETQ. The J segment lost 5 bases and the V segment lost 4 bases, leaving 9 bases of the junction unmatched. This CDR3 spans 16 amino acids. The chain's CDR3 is CASSGAGGRETGELFF. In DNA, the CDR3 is TGCGCCAGCAGCGGAGCGGGGGGCCGTGAGACCGGGGAGCTGTTTTTT.

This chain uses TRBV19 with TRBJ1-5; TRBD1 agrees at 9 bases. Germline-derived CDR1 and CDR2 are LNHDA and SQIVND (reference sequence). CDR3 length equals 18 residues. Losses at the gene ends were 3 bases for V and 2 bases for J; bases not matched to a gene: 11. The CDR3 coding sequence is TGTGCCAGTAGTATGACACTTCCGGGACAGGGTGGCAATCAGCCCCAGCATTTT. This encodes CASSMTLPGQGGNQPQHF.

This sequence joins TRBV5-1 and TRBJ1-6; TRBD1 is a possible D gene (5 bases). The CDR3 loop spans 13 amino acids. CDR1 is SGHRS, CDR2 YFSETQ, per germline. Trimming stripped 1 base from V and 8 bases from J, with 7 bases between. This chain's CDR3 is CASSLQGDSPLHF. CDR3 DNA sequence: TGCGCCAGCAGCTTGCAGGGCGATTCACCCCTCCACTTT.

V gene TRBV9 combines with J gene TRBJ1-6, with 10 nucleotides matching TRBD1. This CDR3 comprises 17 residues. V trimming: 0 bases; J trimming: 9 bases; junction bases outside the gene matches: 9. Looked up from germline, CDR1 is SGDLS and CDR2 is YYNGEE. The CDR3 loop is CASSVDPGTGVFSPLHF. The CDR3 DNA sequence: TGTGCCAGCAGCGTAGATCCCGGGACAGGGGTCTTTTCACCCCTCCACTTT. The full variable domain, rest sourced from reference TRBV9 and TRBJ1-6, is DSGVTQTPKHLITATGQRVTLRCSPRSGDLSVYWYQQSLDQGLQFLIQYYNGEERAKGNILERFSAQQFPDLHSELNLSSLELGDSALYFCASSVDPGTGVFSPLHFGNGTRLTVT.

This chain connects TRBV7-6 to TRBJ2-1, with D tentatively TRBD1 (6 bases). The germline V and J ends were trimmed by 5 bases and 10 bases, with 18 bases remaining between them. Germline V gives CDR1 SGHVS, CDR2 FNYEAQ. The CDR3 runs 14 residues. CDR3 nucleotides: TGTGCCAGCAGCCTATTCTCCAGGGGTGGCGAGCAGTTCTTC. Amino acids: CASSLFSRGGEQFF.

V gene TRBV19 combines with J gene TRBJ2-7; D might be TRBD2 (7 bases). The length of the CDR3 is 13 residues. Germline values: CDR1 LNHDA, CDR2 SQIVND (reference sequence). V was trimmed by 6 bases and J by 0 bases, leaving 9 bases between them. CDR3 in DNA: TGTGCCAGTAGGCGGGGGCCCTCCTACGAGCAGTACTTC. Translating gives CASRRGPSYEQYF.

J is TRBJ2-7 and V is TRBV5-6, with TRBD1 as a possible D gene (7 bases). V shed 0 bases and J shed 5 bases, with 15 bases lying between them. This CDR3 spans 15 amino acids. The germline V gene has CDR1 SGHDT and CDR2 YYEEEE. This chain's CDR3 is CASSLALTGRNEQYF. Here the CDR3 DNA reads TGTGCCAGCAGCTTGGCCCTGACAGGGAGGAACGAGCAGTACTTC.

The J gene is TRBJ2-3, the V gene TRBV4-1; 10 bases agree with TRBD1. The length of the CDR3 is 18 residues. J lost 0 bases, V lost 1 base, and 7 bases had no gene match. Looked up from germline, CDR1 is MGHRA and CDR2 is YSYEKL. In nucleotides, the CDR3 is TGCGCCAGCAGCCAAGTGGCCGGGACAGGGGATAGCACAGATACGCAGTATTTT. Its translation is CASSQVAGTGDSTDTQYF.

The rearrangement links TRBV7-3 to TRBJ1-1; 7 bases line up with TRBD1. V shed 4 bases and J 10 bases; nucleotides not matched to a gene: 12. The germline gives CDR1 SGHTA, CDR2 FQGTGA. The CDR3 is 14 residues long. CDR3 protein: CASSYTGAPAGAFF. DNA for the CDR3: TGTGCCAGCAGCTACACAGGGGCCCCAGCAGGAGCTTTCTTT.

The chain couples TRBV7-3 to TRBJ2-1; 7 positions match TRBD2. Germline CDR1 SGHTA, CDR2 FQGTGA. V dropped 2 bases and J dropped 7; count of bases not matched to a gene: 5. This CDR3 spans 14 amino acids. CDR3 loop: CASSLPSGGNEQFF. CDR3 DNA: TGTGCCAGCAGCTTACCTAGCGGTGGAAATGAGCAGTTCTTC.

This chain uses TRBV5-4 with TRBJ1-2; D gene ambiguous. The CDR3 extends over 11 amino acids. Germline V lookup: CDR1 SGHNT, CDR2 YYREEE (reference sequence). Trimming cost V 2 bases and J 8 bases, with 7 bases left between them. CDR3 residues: CASSFSGGYTF. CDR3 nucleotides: TGTGCCAGCAGCTTTTCAGGCGGCTACACCTTC. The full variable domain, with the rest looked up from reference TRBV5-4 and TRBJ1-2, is ETGVTQSPTHLIKTRGQQVTLRCSSQSGHNTVSWYQQALGQGPQFIFQYYREEENGRGNFPPRFSGLQFPNYSSELNVNALELDDSALYLCASSFSGGYTFGSGTRLTVV.

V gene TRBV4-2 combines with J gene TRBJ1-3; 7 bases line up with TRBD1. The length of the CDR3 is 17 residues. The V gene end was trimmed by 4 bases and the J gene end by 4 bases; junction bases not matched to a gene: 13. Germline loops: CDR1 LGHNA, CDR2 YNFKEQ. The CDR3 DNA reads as TGTGCCAGCAGCCCTCCCCTGCAGGGGGTTGCCGGAAACACCATATATTTT. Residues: CASSPPLQGVAGNTIYF.

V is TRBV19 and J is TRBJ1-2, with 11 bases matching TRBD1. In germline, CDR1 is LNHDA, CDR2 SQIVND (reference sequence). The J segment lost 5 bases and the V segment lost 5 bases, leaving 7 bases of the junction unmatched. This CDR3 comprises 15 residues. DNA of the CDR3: TGTGCCAGTAGTTTCGGACAGGGGGCTTGGTATGGCTACACCTTC. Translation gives CASSFGQGAWYGYTF.

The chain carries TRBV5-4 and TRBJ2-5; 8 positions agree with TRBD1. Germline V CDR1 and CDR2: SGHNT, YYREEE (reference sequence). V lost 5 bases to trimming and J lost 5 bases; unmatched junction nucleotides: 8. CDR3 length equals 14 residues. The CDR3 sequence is CASSDSGGMETQYF. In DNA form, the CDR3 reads TGTGCCAGCAGTGATTCAGGGGGCATGGAGACCCAGTACTTC.

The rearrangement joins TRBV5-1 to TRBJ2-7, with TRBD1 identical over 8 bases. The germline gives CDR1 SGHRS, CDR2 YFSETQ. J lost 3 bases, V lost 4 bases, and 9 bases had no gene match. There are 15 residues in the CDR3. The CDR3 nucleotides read TGCGCCAGCAGCACGTGGACAGGGTCTATCTACGAGCAGTACTTC. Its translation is CASSTWTGSIYEQYF.

The CDR3 is CASSFRIGATYEQYF. The CDR3, as DNA: TGTGCCAGCAGCTTCCGGATAGGAGCAACCTACGAGCAGTACTTC. The chain uses TRBV5-4 and TRBJ2-7; no firm D call. CDR1 is SGHNT, CDR2 YYREEE, per germline (reference sequence). Trimming stripped 2 bases from V and 2 bases from J, with 14 bases between. The CDR3 contains 15 residues.

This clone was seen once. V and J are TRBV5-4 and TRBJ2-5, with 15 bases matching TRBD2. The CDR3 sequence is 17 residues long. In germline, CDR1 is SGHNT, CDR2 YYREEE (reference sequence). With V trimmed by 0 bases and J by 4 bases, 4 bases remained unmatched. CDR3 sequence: CASSLGTSGGAGETQYF. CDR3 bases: TGTGCCAGCAGCTTGGGGACTAGCGGGGGGGCGGGAGAGACCCAGTACTTC.

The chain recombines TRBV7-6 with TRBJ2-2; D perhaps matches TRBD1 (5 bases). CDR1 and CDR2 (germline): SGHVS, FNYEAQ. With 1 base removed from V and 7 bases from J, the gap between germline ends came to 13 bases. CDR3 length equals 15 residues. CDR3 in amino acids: CASSLDPGSGGELFF. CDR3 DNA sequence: TGTGCCAGCAGCTTAGATCCAGGGTCTGGCGGGGAGCTGTTTTTT.

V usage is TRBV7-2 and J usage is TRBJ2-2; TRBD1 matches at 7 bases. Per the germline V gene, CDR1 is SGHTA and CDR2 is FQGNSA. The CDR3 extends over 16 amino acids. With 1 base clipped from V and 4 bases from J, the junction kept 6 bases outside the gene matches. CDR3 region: CASSLVGGAVTGELFF. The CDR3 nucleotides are TGTGCCAGCAGCTTAGTAGGGGGCGCCGTCACCGGGGAGCTGTTTTTT.

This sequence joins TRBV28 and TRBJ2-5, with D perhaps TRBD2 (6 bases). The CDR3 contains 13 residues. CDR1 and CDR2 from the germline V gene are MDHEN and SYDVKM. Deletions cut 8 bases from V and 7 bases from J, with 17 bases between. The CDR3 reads CASGEGGRVTQYF. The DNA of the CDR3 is TGTGCCAGCGGCGAGGGAGGCAGGGTGACCCAGTACTTC.